Within the sample, the clone carrying this T cell receptor beta chain is medium-sized. Its antigen remains unknown. This CDR3 contains 13 residues. J was trimmed by 7 bases and V by 3 bases; bases with no gene match: 5. Naive CD4+ T cells were purified with Tregs depleted by CD25. The study, taken as a whole, reports: The TCR gene usage of tumor memory CD4+ T cells clustered together with blood and lymph node memory CD4+ cells and with lymph node naive CD4+ cells.

Amplification of TRBV12-4/TRBJ1-2 clonotypes used adaptor-ligated barcode primers. TCRdb passed the multiplex PCR reads through MiXCR, listing each CDR3 protein once. In the table there are 1,500 to 2,000 distinct CDR3 sequences, less than 4.5% of which are singletons. This TCR was recovered from a female donor with breast cancer. The sample comprised naive CD4+ T cells sorted from blood. The subset here: naive CD4+ T cells, CD4+CD45RA+CD25-. The chain uses TRBV12-3 or TRBV12-4 and TRBJ1-2; 7 positions agree with TRBD1. For the CDR3, the DNA is TGTGCCAGCAGTTTGGACAGGATTTCTGGCTACACCTTC. Translated: CASSLDRISGYTF.